Each of the 14 T cell receptor beta chains below was sequenced from the same sample in a study of response to subunit inactivated influenza vaccine. TCRdb re-derived calls from the RT-PCR reads in MiXCR, one entry per CDR3 protein. The sample lists a few hundred thousand distinct CDR3 sequences, around a fifth seen once, with roughly 10% in the top ten. This sample comprised PBMCs from blood, obtained roughly 20 months after vaccination. All receptors come from a man between 50 and 75 years old who received an inactivated influenza vaccine.

The chain couples TRBV10-3 to TRBJ2-2, with D maybe TRBD1 (6 bases). Germline lookup yields CDR1 ENHRY and CDR2 SYGVKD. Trimming stripped 11 bases from V and 0 bases from J, with 13 bases between. This CDR3 comprises 14 residues. Here the CDR3 DNA reads TGTGCCCACCAGAGGGGGTCGAACACCGGGGAGCTGTTTTTT. Translation: CAHQRGSNTGELFF.

The chain combines TRBV7-9 with TRBJ2-7; maybe TRBD2 (5 bases). The CDR3 is 14 residues long. Germline values: CDR1 SEHNR, CDR2 FQNEAQ (reference sequence). V was clipped by 1 base and J by 2 bases, with 9 bases between them. The DNA of the CDR3 is TGTGCCAGCAGCTTAGTACCGGGAACCTACGAGCAGTACTTC. Its protein is CASSLVPGTYEQYF.

On this clonotype itself: With a much larger clone just one base away, this may be a read error. V gene TRBV6-5 combines with J gene TRBJ2-6, with a tentative D call TRBD2 (7 bases). Germline V gene data show CDR1 as MNHEY and CDR2 as SVGAGI. CDR3 length: 19 amino acids. In nucleotides, the CDR3 is TGTGCCAGCAGTTACTCTTACGCGGGGGCCTACTCTGAGGCCAACGTCCTGACTTTC. Its protein is CASSYSYAGAYSEANVLTF.

This clonotype has a count of ten or more. The CDR3 DNA reads as TGTGCCAGCAGCCCTTTACCCGGAAACACCATATATTTT. It is translated as CASSPLPGNTIYF. The chain employs TRBV7-2 and TRBJ1-3; D remains unclear. The CDR3 runs to 13 residues. Germline CDR1 is SGHTA and CDR2 is FQGNSA. With 5 bases removed from V and 4 bases from J, the gap between germline ends came to 9 bases.

With respect to this clonotype: One junction end does not reproduce the germline sequence, and a read error may be involved. The chain has TRBV6-2 or TRBV6-3 and TRBJ1-2; 7 bases line up with TRBD1. From germline, CDR1 is MNHEY and CDR2 SVGEGT. The CDR3 totals 16 residues. CDR3 residues: CASSSFRGAYNYVYTF. Written as DNA, the CDR3 is TGTGCCAGCAGTTCTTTCAGGGGGGCCTACAACTATGTCTACACCTTC.

J is TRBJ2-5 and V is TRBV15, with a weak D call TRBD2 (5 bases). Trimming shortened V by 0 bases and J by 4 bases, and 12 bases separated the two germline ends. This CDR3 is built from 15 residues. The V gene's germline CDR1 is LNHNV and CDR2 YYDKDF (reference sequence). In DNA, the CDR3 is TGTGCCACCAGCAGAGATCGACTAAGAGGAGAGACCCAGTACTTC. This encodes CATSRDRLRGETQYF.

CDR3 coding DNA: TGTGCCAGCAGCGCCCTACGGACAGTGAACACTGAAGCTTTCTTT. It is translated as CASSALRTVNTEAFF. The rearrangement links TRBV9 to TRBJ1-1; TRBD1 is a possible D gene (6 bases). Germline-derived CDR1 and CDR2 are SGDLS and YYNGEE. The CDR3 contains 15 residues. The germline V and J ends were trimmed by 3 bases and 0 bases, with 12 bases remaining between them. Full variable domain (remainder filled in from reference TRBV9 and TRBJ1-1): DSGVTQTPKHLITATGQRVTLRCSPRSGDLSVYWYQQSLDQGLQFLIQYYNGEERAKGNILERFSAQQFPDLHSELNLSSLELGDSALYFCASSALRTVNTEAFFGQGTRLTVV.

In this sample, this clonotype turned up many times. The chain employs TRBV5-8 and TRBJ1-1, with D uncertain. The CDR3 sequence is 16 residues long. CDR1 SGHTS and CDR2 YDEGEE come from the germline V gene. Trimming removed 4 bases from V and 9 bases from J, with 25 bases in between. The CDR3 bases are TGTGCCAGCAGCCCTTACCGAATTACAGAAAGAAGAAAAGCTTTCTTT. It yields the protein CASSPYRITERRKAFF.

This clonotype has only a few counts. The chain employs TRBV9 and TRBJ2-7, with D unclear. The V and J ends lost 0 bases and 1 base respectively, with 11 bases between them. The length of the CDR3 is 15 residues. CDR1 and CDR2 (germline): SGDLS, YYNGEE. The CDR3 region is CASSVGPPPSYEQYF. The CDR3 DNA reads as TGTGCCAGCAGCGTAGGACCGCCACCTTCCTACGAGCAGTACTTC. The full variable domain, completed using reference TRBV9 and TRBJ2-7, is DSGVTQTPKHLITATGQRVTLRCSPRSGDLSVYWYQQSLDQGLQFLIQYYNGEERAKGNILERFSAQQFPDLHSELNLSSLELGDSALYFCASSVGPPPSYEQYFGPGTRLTVT.

This clonotype occurred many times. This chain connects TRBV29-1 to TRBJ1-1; 7 positions match TRBD1. With V trimmed by 5 bases and J by 1 base, 4 bases remained unmatched. This CDR3 comprises 13 residues. The germline gives CDR1 SQVTM, CDR2 ANQGSEA. The DNA of the CDR3 is TGCAGCGTTTCCGGGACAGCGAACACTGAAGCTTTCTTT. Translated: CSVSGTANTEAFF.

The chain uses TRBV7-9 and TRBJ1-5; D not certain. Trimming shortened V by 6 bases and J by 7 bases, and 16 bases separated the two germline ends. CDR3 length: 14 residues. Germline CDR1 is SEHNR and CDR2 is FQNEAQ (reference sequence). Here the CDR3 reads CASSNLTAGQPQHF. The CDR3 coding sequence is TGTGCCAGCAGTAATCTAACAGCAGGACAGCCCCAGCATTTT. The full variable domain, in which reference TRBV7-9 and TRBJ1-5 provide the parts outside the CDR3, is DTGVSQNPRHKITKRGQNVTFRCDPISEHNRLYWYRQTLGQGPEFLTYFQNEAQLEKSRLLSDRFSAERPKGSFSTLEIQRTEQGDSAMYLCASSNLTAGQPQHFGDGTRLSIL.

The chain couples TRBV4-1 to TRBJ1-1; D perhaps matches TRBD1 (6 bases). The CDR3 totals 15 residues. Trimming took off 0 bases at V and 4 bases at J, with 12 bases between the two ends. Germline CDR1 MGHRA, CDR2 YSYEKL. CDR3 bases: TGCGCCAGCAGCCAAGATCCGGGACACTTCACTGAAGCTTTCTTT. Translated: CASSQDPGHFTEAFF.

The rearrangement joins TRBV20-1 to TRBJ2-1; D unclear. The CDR3 consists of 14 residues. CDR1 and CDR2 from the germline V gene are DFQATT and SNEGSKA (reference sequence). Deletions cut 4 bases from V and 3 bases from J, with 13 bases between. The CDR3 nucleotides are TGCAGTGCTACCCAAACAGTCAACTACAATGAGCAGTTCTTC. The encoded protein is CSATQTVNYNEQFF.

The chain combines TRBV20-1 with TRBJ1-2; D perhaps matches TRBD1 (6 bases). V dropped 3 bases and J dropped 3 bases, with 20 bases sitting between them. Germline CDR1 and CDR2: DFQATT and SNEGSKA (reference sequence). This CDR3 spans 16 amino acids. The CDR3 reads CSASDAGTPVDYGYTF. CDR3 bases: TGCAGTGCTAGCGACGCCGGGACACCGGTCGACTATGGCTACACCTTC.